These 7 T cell receptor beta chains were sequenced from one sample in a study of Graves' ophthalmopathy and Graves' hyperthyroidism. Beta-chain TCR CDR3 regions were amplified from RNA transcripts. First-round RT-PCR employed HTBI primers, with a second-round multiplex PCR after it. TCRdb used MiXCR to reprocess the multiplex PCR reads, holding one entry per CDR3 protein. The sample records about 620,000 distinct CDR3 sequences, approximately 22% being singletons. Sequenced input: peripheral blood. These receptors all come from a woman aged 18-29 years with stable Graves' hyperthyroidism. Some clones in this sample may be carry-over from other donors' samples.

This clonotype was observed a handful of times. This chain uses TRBV3-1 with TRBJ2-7, with D unclear. Germline values: CDR1 LGHDT, CDR2 YNNKEL (reference sequence). V lost 0 bases and J lost 6, with 12 bases in between. The CDR3 runs to 14 residues. CDR3 residues: CASSQDTTPGEQYF. The CDR3 nucleotides are TGTGCCAGCAGCCAAGATACAACACCCGGCGAGCAGTACTTC.

Ten or more counts support this clonotype. The J gene is TRBJ1-5, the V gene TRBV2, with 12 bases identical to TRBD1. The trim removed 8 bases at V and 7 bases at J, leaving 12 bases unmatched. CDR3 length: 16 residues. The germline V gene has CDR1 SNHLY and CDR2 FYNNEI. This chain's CDR3 is CASSVLGQGAEQPQHF. The DNA of the CDR3 is TGTGCCAGCTCGGTTTTGGGACAGGGGGCGGAACAGCCCCAGCATTTT.

This clonotype was observed many times. The DNA of the CDR3 is TGTGCCAGCGGGAACACAGGGAGGGGCACTGAAGCTTTCTTT. Its protein is CASGNTGRGTEAFF. The gene calls are TRBV5-5 and TRBJ1-1; possibly TRBD1 for D (6 bases). CDR3 length equals 14 residues. The V end lost 7 bases, the J end lost 4 bases, and 17 bases lay between the germline ends. Germline V gene sequence: CDR1 SGHKS, CDR2 YYEKEE (reference sequence).

This clonotype was detected a few times. The chain joins TRBV30 to TRBJ1-1; weak D call: TRBD1 (5 bases). V gave up 3 bases and J gave up 4 bases, with 12 bases separating them. Germline lookup yields CDR1 GTSNPN and CDR2 SVGIG (reference sequence). The CDR3 is 13 amino acids. The CDR3 reads CAWSPRGGTEAFF. CDR3 nucleotide sequence: TGTGCCTGGAGCCCCCGGGGCGGCACTGAAGCTTTCTTT.

The V call is TRBV20-1, the J call TRBJ2-7; D is possibly TRBD1 (6 bases). The V gene lost 5 bases and the J gene lost 0 bases, with 14 bases spanning the gap. The CDR3 runs 14 residues. Germline CDR1 is DFQATT and CDR2 is SNEGSKA (reference sequence). CDR3 region: CSAGTDSNSYEQYF. DNA for the CDR3: TGCAGTGCTGGAACGGACAGCAACTCCTACGAGCAGTACTTC.

This clonotype showed up many times. Without the conserved terminal phenylalanine or tryptophan, this CDR3 likely stems from a read error. The rearrangement links TRBV15 to TRBJ1-1, with a possible D match to TRBD1 (5 bases). This CDR3 spans 16 amino acids. CDR1 and CDR2 from the germline V gene are LNHNV and YYDKDF (reference sequence). Trimming removed 0 bases from V and 5 bases from J, with 16 bases in between. Written as DNA, the CDR3 is TGTGCCACCAGCAGAGAAACGGGATGGGGCCGTACTGAAGCTTTCCTT. It is translated as CATSRETGWGRTEAFL.

This clonotype was counted only a few times. This chain uses TRBV6-1 with TRBJ2-5, with 10 bases lining up with TRBD1. CDR1 and CDR2 (germline): MNHNS, SASEGT. The CDR3 covers 13 residues. J lost 5 bases, V lost 7 bases, and 4 bases had no gene match. The CDR3 protein is CASIGQGEETQYF. The CDR3 DNA reads as TGTGCCAGCATTGGACAGGGGGAGGAGACCCAGTACTTC.